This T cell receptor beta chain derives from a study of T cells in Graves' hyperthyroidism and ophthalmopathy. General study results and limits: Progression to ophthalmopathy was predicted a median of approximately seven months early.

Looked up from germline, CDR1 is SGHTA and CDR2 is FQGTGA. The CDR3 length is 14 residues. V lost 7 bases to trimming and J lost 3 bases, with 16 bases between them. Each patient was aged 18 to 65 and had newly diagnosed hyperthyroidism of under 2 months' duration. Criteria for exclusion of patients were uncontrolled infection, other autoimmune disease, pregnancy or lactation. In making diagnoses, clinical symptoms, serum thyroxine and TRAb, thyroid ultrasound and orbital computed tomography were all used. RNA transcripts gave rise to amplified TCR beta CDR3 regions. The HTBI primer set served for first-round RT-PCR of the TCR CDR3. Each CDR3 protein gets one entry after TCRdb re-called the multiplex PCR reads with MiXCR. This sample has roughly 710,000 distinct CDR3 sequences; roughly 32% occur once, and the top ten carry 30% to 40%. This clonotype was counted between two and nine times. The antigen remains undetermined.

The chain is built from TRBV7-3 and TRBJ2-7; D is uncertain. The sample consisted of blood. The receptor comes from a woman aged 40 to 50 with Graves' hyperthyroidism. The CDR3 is CASTWVGIYYEQYF. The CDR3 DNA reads TGTGCCAGCACCTGGGTAGGGATTTACTACGAGCAGTACTTC.